The T cell receptor beta chain under discussion was sequenced for a study of blood T cell repertoires in COVID-19. This clone came up once. J lost 7 bases, V lost 9 bases, and 10 bases had no gene match. The CDR3 is 13 residues long. Germline lookup yields CDR1 LNHDA and CDR2 SQIVND (reference sequence). The data were produced by immunoSEQ multiplex PCR, yet TCRdb's version contains in-frame clones alone and is incomplete. In the table there are about 270,000 clones, roughly nine tenths of which are singletons. V usage is TRBV19 and J usage is TRBJ1-2; 8 bases align to TRBD1. The sequence was collected from a woman aged 55-69 years who had recovered from COVID-19. The sequenced sample consisted of PBMCs or T cells enriched from blood (not recorded which). The CDR3 DNA sequence: TGTGCCAGCGGCTGGGACAGGCGCTCTGGCTACACCTTC. It yields the protein CASGWDRRSGYTF.